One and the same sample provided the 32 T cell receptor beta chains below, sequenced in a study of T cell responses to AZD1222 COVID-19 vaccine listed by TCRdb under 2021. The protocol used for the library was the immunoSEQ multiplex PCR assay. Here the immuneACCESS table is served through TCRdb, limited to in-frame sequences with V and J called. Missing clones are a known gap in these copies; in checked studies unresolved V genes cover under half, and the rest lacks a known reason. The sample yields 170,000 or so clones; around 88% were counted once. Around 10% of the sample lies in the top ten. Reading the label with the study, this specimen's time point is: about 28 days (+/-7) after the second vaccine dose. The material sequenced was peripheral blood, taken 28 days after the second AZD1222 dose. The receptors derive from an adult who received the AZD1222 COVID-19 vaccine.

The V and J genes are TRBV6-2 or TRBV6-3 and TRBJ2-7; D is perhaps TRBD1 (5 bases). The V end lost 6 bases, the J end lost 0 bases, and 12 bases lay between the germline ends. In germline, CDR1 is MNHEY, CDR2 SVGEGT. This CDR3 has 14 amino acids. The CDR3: CASSRQMISYEQYF. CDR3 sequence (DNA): TGTGCCAGCAGCCGACAGATGATCTCCTACGAGCAGTACTTC.

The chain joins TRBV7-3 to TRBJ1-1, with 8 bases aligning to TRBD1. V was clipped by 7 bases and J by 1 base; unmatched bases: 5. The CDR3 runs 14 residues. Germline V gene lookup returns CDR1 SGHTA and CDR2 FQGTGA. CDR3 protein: CASTTTGENTEAFF. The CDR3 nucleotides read TGTGCCAGCACCACGACAGGGGAGAACACTGAAGCTTTCTTT.

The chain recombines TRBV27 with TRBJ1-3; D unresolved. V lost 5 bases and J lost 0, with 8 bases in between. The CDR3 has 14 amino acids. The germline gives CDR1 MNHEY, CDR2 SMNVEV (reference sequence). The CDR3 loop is CASSPDLSGNTIYF. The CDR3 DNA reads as TGTGCCAGCAGTCCGGACCTCTCTGGAAACACCATATATTTT.

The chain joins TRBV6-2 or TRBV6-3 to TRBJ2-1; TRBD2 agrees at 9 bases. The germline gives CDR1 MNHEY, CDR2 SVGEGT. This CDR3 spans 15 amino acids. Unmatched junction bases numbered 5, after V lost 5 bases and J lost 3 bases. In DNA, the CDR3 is TGTGCCAGCAGTCCATCGACTAGCGGCTACAATGAGCAGTTCTTC. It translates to CASSPSTSGYNEQFF.

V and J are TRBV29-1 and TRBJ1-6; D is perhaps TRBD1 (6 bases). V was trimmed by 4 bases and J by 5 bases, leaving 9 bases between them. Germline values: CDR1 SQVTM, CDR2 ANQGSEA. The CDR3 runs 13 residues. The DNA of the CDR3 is TGCAGCGTTGGGTCAGGGGATAATTCACCCCTCCACTTT. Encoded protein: CSVGSGDNSPLHF.

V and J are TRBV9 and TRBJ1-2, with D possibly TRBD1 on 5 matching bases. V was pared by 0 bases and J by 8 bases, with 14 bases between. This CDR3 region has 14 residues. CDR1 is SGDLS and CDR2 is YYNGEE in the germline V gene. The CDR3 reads CASSVEGTAVGYTF. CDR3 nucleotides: TGTGCCAGCAGCGTAGAGGGGACGGCGGTGGGCTACACCTTC.

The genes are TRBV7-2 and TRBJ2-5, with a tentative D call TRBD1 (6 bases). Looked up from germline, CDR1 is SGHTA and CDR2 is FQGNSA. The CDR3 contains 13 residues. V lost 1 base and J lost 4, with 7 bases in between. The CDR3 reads CASSLDRAETQYF. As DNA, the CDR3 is TGTGCCAGCAGCTTAGACAGGGCAGAGACCCAGTACTTC. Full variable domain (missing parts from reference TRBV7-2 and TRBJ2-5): GAGVSQSPSNKVTEKGKDVELRCDPISGHTALYWYRQSLGQGLEFLIYFQGNSAPDKSGLPSDRFSAERTGGSVSTLTIQRTQQEDSAVYLCASSLDRAETQYFGPGTRLLVL.

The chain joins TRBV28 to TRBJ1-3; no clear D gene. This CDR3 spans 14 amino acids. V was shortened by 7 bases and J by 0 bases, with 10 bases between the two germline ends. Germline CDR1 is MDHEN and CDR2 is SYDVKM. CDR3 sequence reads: CASNGPYSGNTIYF. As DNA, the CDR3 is TGTGCCAGCAATGGGCCCTACTCTGGAAACACCATATATTTT.

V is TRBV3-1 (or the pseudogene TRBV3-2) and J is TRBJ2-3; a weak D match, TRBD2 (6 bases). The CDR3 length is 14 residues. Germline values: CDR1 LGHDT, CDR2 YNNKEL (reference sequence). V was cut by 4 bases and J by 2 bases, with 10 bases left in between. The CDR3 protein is CASSPGGTTDTQYF. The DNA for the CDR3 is TGTGCCAGCAGCCCCGGGGGAACCACAGATACGCAGTATTTT.

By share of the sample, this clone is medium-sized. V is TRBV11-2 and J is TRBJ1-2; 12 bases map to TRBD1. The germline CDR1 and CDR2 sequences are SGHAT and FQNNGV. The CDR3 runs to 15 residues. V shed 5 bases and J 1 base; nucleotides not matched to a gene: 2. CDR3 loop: CASSGTGGFNYGYTF. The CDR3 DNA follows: TGTGCCAGCAGCGGGACAGGGGGCTTTAACTATGGCTACACCTTC.

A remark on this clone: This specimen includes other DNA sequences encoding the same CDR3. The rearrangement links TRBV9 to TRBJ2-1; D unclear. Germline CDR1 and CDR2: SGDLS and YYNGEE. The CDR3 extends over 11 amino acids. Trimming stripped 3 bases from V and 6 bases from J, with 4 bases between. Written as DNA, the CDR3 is TGTGCCAGCAGCGCGGGCAATGAGCAGTTCTTC. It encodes CASSAGNEQFF. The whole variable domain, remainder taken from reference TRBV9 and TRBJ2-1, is DSGVTQTPKHLITATGQRVTLRCSPRSGDLSVYWYQQSLDQGLQFLIQYYNGEERAKGNILERFSAQQFPDLHSELNLSSLELGDSALYFCASSAGNEQFFGPGTRLTVL.

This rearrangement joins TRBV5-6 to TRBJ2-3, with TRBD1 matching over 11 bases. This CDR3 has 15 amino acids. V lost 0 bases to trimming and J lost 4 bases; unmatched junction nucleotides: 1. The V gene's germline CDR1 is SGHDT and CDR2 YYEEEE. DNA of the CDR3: TGTGCCAGCAGCTTGGTGGGACAGGGGGCAGATACGCAGTATTTT. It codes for CASSLVGQGADTQYF.

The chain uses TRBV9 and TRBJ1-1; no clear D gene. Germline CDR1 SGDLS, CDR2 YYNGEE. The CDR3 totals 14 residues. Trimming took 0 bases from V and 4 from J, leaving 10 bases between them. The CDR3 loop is CASSVGASGTEAFF. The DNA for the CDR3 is TGTGCCAGCAGCGTAGGGGCCAGCGGCACTGAAGCTTTCTTT.

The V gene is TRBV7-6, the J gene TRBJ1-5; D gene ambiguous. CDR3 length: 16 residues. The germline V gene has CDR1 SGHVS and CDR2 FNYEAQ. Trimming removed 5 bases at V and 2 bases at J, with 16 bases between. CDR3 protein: CASSQDYRGGNQPQHF. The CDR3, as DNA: TGTGCCAGCAGCCAGGACTACCGGGGTGGCAATCAGCCCCAGCATTTT.

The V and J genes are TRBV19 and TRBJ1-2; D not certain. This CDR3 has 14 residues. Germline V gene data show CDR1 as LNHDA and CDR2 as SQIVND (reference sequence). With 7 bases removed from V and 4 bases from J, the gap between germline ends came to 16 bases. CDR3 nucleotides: TGTGCCAGTAAGCTTGGGCAGCGCGCCTATGGCTACACCTTC. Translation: CASKLGQRAYGYTF.

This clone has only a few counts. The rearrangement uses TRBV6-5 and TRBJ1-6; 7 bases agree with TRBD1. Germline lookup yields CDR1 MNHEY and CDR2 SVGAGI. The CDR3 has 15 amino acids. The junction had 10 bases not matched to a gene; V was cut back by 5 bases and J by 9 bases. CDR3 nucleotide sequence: TGTGCCAGCAGTCCCCCCGGGACAGTCGGTTCACCCCTCCACTTT. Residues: CASSPPGTVGSPLHF.

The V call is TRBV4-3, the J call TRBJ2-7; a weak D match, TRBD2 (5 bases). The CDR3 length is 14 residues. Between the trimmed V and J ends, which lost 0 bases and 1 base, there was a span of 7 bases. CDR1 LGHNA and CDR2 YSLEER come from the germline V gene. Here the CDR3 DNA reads TGCGCCAGCAGCCAAGAACGGGGATCCTACGAGCAGTACTTC. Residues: CASSQERGSYEQYF.

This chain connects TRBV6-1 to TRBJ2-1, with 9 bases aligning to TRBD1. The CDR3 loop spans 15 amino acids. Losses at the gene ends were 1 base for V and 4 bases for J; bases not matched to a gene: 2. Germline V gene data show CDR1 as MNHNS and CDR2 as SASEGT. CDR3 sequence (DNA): TGTGCCAGCAGTGAAGAGACAGGGGGGTACAATGAGCAGTTCTTC. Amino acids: CASSEETGGYNEQFF.

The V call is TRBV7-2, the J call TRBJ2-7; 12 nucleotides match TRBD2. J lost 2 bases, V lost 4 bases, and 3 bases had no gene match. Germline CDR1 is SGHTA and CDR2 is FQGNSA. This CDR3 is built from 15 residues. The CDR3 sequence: CASSSTSGGTYEQYF. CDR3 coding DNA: TGTGCCAGCAGCTCGACTAGCGGGGGAACCTACGAGCAGTACTTC. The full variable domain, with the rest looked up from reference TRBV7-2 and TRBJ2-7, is GAGVSQSPSNKVTEKGKDVELRCDPISGHTALYWYRQSLGQGLEFLIYFQGNSAPDKSGLPSDRFSAERTGGSVSTLTIQRTQQEDSAVYLCASSSTSGGTYEQYFGPGTRLTVT.

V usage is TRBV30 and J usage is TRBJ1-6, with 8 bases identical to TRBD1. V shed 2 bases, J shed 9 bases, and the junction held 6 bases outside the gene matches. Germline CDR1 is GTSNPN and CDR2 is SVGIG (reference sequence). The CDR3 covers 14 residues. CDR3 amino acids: CAWSRDRGFSPLHF. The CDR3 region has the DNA TGTGCCTGGAGTAGAGACAGGGGATTTTCACCCCTCCACTTT.

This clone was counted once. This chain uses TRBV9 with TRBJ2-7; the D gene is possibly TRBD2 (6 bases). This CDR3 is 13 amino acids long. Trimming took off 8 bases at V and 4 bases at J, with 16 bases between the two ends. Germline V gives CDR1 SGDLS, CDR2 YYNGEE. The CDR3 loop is CASSRVAGYEQYF. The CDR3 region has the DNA TGTGCCAGTAGCCGAGTTGCGGGGTACGAGCAGTACTTC.

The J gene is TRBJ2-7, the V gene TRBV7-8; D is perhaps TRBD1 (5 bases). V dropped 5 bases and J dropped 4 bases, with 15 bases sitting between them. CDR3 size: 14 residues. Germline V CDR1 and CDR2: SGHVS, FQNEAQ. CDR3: CASSSLGVRYEQYF. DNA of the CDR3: TGTGCCAGCAGCAGTTTAGGGGTAAGATACGAGCAGTACTTC. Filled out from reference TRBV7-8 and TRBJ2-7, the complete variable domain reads GAGVSQSPRYKVAKRGQDVALRCDPISGHVSLFWYQQALGQGPEFLTYFQNEAQLDKSGLPSDRFFAERPEGSVSTLKIQRTQQEDSAVYLCASSSLGVRYEQYFGPGTRLTVT.

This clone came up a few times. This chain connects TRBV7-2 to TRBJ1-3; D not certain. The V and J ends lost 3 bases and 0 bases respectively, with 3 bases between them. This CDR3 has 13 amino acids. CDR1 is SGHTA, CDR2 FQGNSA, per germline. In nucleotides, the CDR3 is TGTGCCAGCAGCTTGCACTCTGGAAACACCATATATTTT. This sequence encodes CASSLHSGNTIYF. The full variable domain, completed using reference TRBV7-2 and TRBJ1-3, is GAGVSQSPSNKVTEKGKDVELRCDPISGHTALYWYRQSLGQGLEFLIYFQGNSAPDKSGLPSDRFSAERTGGSVSTLTIQRTQQEDSAVYLCASSLHSGNTIYFGEGSWLTVV.

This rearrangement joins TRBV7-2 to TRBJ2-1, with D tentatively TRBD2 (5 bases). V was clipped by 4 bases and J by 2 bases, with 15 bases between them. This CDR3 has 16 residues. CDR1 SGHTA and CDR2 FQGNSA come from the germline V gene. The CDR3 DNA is TGTGCCAGCAGCTCCCCCGGGAAAGGGCCCTACAATGAGCAGTTCTTC. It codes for CASSSPGKGPYNEQFF.

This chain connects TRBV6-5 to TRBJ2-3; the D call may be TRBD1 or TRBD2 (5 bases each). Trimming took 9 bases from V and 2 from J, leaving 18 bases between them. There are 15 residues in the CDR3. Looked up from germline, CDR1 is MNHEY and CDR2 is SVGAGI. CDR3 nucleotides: TGTGCCAGTGCCAAGGGTGGTGGGACCACAGATACGCAGTATTTT. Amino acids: CASAKGGGTTDTQYF.

CDR3 nucleotide sequence: TGCGCCAGCAGCCAAGATCATAGGGCCCCGGGGTACGAGCAGTACTTC. Translation gives CASSQDHRAPGYEQYF. The chain combines TRBV4-3 with TRBJ2-7; maybe TRBD2 (5 bases). CDR3 length equals 16 residues. V was clipped by 0 bases and J by 4 bases, with 16 bases between them. Germline V gives CDR1 LGHNA, CDR2 YSLEER.

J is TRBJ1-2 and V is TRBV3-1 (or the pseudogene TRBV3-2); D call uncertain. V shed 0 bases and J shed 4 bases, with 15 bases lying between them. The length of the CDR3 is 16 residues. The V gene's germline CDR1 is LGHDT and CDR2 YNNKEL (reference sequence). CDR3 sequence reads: CASSQDLVVSRYGYTF. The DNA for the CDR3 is TGTGCCAGCAGCCAAGATCTTGTGGTGTCACGCTATGGCTACACCTTC.

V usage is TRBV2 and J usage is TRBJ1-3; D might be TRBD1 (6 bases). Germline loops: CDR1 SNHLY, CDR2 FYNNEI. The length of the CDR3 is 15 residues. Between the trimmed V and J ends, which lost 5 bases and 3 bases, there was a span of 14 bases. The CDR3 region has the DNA TGTGCCAGCAGTCGAGCCGGGGACATTGGAAACACCATATATTTT. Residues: CASSRAGDIGNTIYF.

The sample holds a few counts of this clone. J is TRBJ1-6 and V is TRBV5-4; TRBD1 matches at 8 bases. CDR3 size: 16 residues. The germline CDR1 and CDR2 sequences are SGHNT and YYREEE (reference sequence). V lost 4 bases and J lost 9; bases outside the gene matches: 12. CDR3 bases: TGTGCCAGCAGCCCTGAAATCACAGGGGGTGGTTCACCCCTCCACTTT. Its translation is CASSPEITGGGSPLHF.

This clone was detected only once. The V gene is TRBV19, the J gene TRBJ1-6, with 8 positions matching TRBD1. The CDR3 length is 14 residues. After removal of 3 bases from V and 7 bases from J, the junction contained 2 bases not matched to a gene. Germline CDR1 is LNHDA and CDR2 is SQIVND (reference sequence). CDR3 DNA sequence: TGTGCCAGTAGTATCAGGGGGCGGAATTCACCCCTCCACTTT. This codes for CASSIRGRNSPLHF.

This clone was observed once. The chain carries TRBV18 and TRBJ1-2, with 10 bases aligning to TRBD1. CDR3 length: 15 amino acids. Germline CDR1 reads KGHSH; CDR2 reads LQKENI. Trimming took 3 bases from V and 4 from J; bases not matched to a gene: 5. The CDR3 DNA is TGTGCCAGCTCACCCGGACAGGGGGAGGTCTATGGCTACACCTTC. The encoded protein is CASSPGQGEVYGYTF.

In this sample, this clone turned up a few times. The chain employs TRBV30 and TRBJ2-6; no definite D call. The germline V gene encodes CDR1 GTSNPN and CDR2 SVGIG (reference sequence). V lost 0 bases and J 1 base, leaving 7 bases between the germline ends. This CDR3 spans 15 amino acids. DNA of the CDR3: TGTGCCTGGAGTGTACTGGGATCTGGGGCCAACGTCCTGACTTTC. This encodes CAWSVLGSGANVLTF.